What follows describes a single TCR beta chain. The source of the sample is a study of blood T cell repertoires in COVID-19. Across the study: Samples taken during acute and convalescent COVID-19 were collected in the United States, Italy and Spain.

Sequencing was performed with immunoSEQ multiplex PCR; in TCRdb, only in-frame clones are kept and a portion is missing. The table includes around 33,000 clones, 90% detected once. The sequence came from a man older than 75 with acute or convalescent COVID-19. Material for sequencing was peripheral blood.

CDR3 residues: CASSRDRQSSGANVLTF. CDR3 nucleotides: TGTGCCAGCAGTCGGGACAGACAGAGCTCTGGGGCCAACGTCCTGACTTTC. The chain employs TRBV2 and TRBJ2-6; 7 bases map to TRBD1. This CDR3 has 17 amino acids. With 5 bases clipped from V and 0 bases from J, the junction kept 7 bases outside the gene matches. From germline, CDR1 is SNHLY and CDR2 FYNNEI.